The 3 T cell receptor beta chains in this list originate from one sample, sequenced in a study of blood T cell repertoires in COVID-19. The protocol was immunoSEQ multiplex PCR, while the TCRdb copy is restricted to in-frame clones and leaves out a portion. The repertoire holds a few hundred thousand clones, with about 87% as singletons. The sequenced material came from PBMCs or T cells enriched from blood (not recorded which). These TCRs come from a man between 18 and 29 years old with acute COVID-19.

The chain joins TRBV27 to TRBJ2-3; no clear D gene. Trimming took off 3 bases at V and 1 base at J, with 8 bases between the two ends. The CDR3 consists of 14 residues. Germline-derived CDR1 and CDR2 are MNHEY and SMNVEV (reference sequence). The CDR3 region is CASSFLTGTDTQYF. CDR3 in DNA: TGTGCCAGCAGTTTCTTAACTGGCACAGATACGCAGTATTTT.

This chain links TRBV5-4 with TRBJ2-7; D remains unclear. V lost 2 bases, J lost 2 bases, and 5 bases lay in between. The CDR3 covers 12 residues. Per the germline V gene, CDR1 is SGHNT and CDR2 is YYREEE (reference sequence). The CDR3 DNA is TGTGCCAGCAGCTTTCAGGCCTACGAGCAGTACTTC. Protein: CASSFQAYEQYF. The full variable domain, in which reference TRBV5-4 and TRBJ2-7 provide the parts outside the CDR3, is ETGVTQSPTHLIKTRGQQVTLRCSSQSGHNTVSWYQQALGQGPQFIFQYYREEENGRGNFPPRFSGLQFPNYSSELNVNALELDDSALYLCASSFQAYEQYFGPGTRLTVT.

The J gene is TRBJ2-3, the V gene TRBV5-6, with 8 bases that match TRBD2. This CDR3 region has 15 residues. Germline CDR1 is SGHDT and CDR2 is YYEEEE. The V and J ends lost 0 bases and 2 bases, in that order; junction bases with no gene match: 2. The CDR3 is CASSLASGLTDTQYF. In DNA form, the CDR3 reads TGTGCCAGCAGCTTGGCTAGCGGGCTCACAGATACGCAGTATTTT.